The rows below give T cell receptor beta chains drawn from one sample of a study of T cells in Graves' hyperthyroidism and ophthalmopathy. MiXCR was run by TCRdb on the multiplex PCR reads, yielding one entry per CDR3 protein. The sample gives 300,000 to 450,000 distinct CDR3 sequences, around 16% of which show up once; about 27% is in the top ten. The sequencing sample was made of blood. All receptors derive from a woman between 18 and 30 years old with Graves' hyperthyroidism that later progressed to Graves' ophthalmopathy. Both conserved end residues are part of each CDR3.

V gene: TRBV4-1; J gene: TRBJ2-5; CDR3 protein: CASSSRARPQETQYF
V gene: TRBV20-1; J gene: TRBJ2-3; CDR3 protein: CSARDWMGLAYPDTQYF
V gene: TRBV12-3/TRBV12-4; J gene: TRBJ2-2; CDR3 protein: CASSLTSGLTGELFF
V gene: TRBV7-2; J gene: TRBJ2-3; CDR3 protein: CASSLEPFRTDTQYF
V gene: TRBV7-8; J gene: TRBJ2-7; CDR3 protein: CASSLPTSGAPYEQYF
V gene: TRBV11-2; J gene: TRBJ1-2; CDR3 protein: CASSLGGLVRVTMHLNYGYTF
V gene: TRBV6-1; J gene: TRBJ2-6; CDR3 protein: CASTLLSGANVLTF
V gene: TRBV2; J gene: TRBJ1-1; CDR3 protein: CAGRQGGATEAFF
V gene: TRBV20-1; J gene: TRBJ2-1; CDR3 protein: CSARDLETSSYNEQFF
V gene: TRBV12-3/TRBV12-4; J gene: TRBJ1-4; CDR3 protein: CASSSPIFDEKLFF
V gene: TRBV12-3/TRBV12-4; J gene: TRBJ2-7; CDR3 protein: CASRGSGGPYEQYF
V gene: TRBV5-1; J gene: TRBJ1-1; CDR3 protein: CASRQTNTEAFF
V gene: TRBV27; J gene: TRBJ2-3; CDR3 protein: CASSFSLAGGGTDTQYF
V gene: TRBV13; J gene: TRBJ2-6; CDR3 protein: CASRLGGANVLTF
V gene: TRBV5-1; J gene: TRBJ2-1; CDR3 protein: CASSLGNEQFF
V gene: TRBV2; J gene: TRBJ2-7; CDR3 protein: CASSDRQGDEQYF
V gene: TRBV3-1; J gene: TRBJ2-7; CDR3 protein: CASSQVGSKLYEQYF
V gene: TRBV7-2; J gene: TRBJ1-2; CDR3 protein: CASSPGDGFYGYTF
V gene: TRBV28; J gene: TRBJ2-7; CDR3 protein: CASSLYISYEQYF
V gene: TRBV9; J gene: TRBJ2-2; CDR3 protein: CASSVRLASNTGELFF